This record covers a single T cell receptor beta chain. The target antigen is unknown. The data derive from a study of cytotoxic CD8 clonotypes in ibrutinib-treated CLL. Study-wide background: Within the patient group, 11 were relapsed/refractory and roughly 16 treatment-naive, and 17 to 18 were IGHV unmutated. Response was recorded as partial in some 25 patients and complete in 2; at median around 68 months, approximately 14 remained remitted and some 12 had progressed.

General study findings and limits: In sustained-remission versus progressing patients, sampling times differed.

The CDR3 sequence is 15 residues long. Germline CDR1 SSHAT, CDR2 FNYEAQ (reference sequence). J gave up 6 bases and V 5 bases, and 8 bases lay outside the gene matches. Some clones are missing from TCRdb's copy, which holds only in-frame ones; the method was immunoSEQ multiplex PCR. The table records thousands of clones, around 80% of them present only once. The sequence was collected from a human donor with chronic lymphocytic leukemia. The rearrangement joins TRBV7-7 to TRBJ2-1; 9 bases align to TRBD2. The material was PBMCs, obtained before ibrutinib treatment. In nucleotides, the CDR3 is TGTGCCAGCAGCCTCGGACTAGCGCAGACCAATGAGCAGTTCTTC. Amino acid sequence: CASSLGLAQTNEQFF. The variable domain in full, completed from reference TRBV7-7 and TRBJ2-1, reads GAGVSQSPRYKVTKRGQDVTLRCDPISSHATLYWYQQALGQGPEFLTYFNYEAQPDKSGLPSDRFSAERPEGSISTLTIQRTEQRDSAMYRCASSLGLAQTNEQFFGPGTRLTVL.